The sample holds many counts of the clone carrying this T cell receptor (beta chain). The record originates from a study of early T cells in non-severe SARS-CoV-2 infection. Trimming removed 0 bases from V and 5 bases from J; junction bases left unmatched: 5. The germline V gene encodes CDR1 DFQATT and CDR2 SNEGSKA (reference sequence). The CDR3 extends over 16 amino acids. TCRdb re-analysed the 5' RACE reads in MiXCR, keeping a single row per CDR3 protein. The sample comprises some 20,000 distinct CDR3 sequences, more than 4.5% of which are singletons, and 6.5% to 8% rests with the top ten. This chain connects TRBV20-1 to TRBJ2-2, with TRBD2 matching 11 bases. The receptor's source is an adult who was a healthcare worker with PCR-confirmed SARS-CoV-2 infection or an uninfected control (not recorded which). The sample taken for sequencing was whole blood. This CDR3 reads CSARDSTSGRTGELFF. The CDR3 nucleotides read TGCAGTGCTAGAGACTCCACTAGCGGGAGAACCGGGGAGCTGTTTTTT.